These 29 T cell receptor beta chains were sequenced from one sample in a study of T cell responses to AZD1222 COVID-19 vaccine (dated by TCRdb to the early 2020s). Receptor libraries were prepared by the immunoSEQ multiplex PCR assay. Here the immuneACCESS table is served through TCRdb, limited to in-frame sequences with V and J called. Missing clones are a known gap in these copies; in checked studies unresolved V genes cover under half, and the rest lacks a known reason. For this sample the table gives approximately 110,000 clones, of which around 92% were detected only once. The top ten constitute 3.5% to 5% of the sample. Interpreted using the paper, the time point label stands for: baseline before first vaccination. Sequencing used peripheral blood, obtained on day 0 of AZD1222 vaccination. These receptors originate from an adult in good health.

The chain carries TRBV6-2 or TRBV6-3 and TRBJ2-1, with unresolved D. The CDR3 is 13 amino acids. V lost 4 bases and J 10 bases, leaving 14 bases between the germline ends. The germline V gene has CDR1 MNHEY and CDR2 SVGEGT. CDR3 loop: CASSFSSSGEQFF. The CDR3, as DNA: TGTGCCAGCAGTTTTTCCTCCTCCGGGGAGCAGTTCTTC.

The chain employs TRBV6-5 and TRBJ1-3, with a possible D match to TRBD1 (5 bases). This CDR3 has 16 amino acids. Trimming removed 4 bases from V and 0 bases from J, with 13 bases in between. In germline, CDR1 is MNHEY, CDR2 SVGAGI. The CDR3 loop is CASSSATAHSGNTIYF. CDR3 nucleotide sequence: TGTGCCAGCAGTTCCGCGACAGCGCACTCTGGAAACACCATATATTTT.

The rearrangement links TRBV2 to TRBJ1-2, with D unresolved. Per the germline V gene, CDR1 is SNHLY and CDR2 is FYNNEI. The CDR3 contains 12 residues. V was trimmed by 2 bases and J by 5 bases, leaving 6 bases between them. In nucleotides, the CDR3 is TGTGCCAGCAGTGAACAAGGGTATGGCTACACCTTC. Residues: CASSEQGYGYTF.

The chain uses TRBV5-1 and TRBJ2-2, with 10 positions matching TRBD1. The J segment lost 7 bases and the V segment lost 4 bases, leaving 7 bases of the junction unmatched. This CDR3 has 15 amino acids. Germline-derived CDR1 and CDR2 are SGHRS and YFSETQ. The CDR3 protein is CASSVTGGAGGELFF. The CDR3 DNA reads as TGCGCCAGCAGCGTGACAGGGGGCGCAGGCGGGGAGCTGTTTTTT.

As concerns this clone: A read error may account for a junction end that differs from germline. The gene calls are TRBV15 and TRBJ2-5; 7 nucleotides align to TRBD2. CDR1 and CDR2 (germline): LNHNV, YYDKDF (reference sequence). The CDR3 extends over 16 amino acids. The CDR3 DNA sequence: TGTGCCACCAGCGGAGACACGACATGGGAGGGGCAGACCCAGTACTTC. Amino acid sequence: CATSGDTTWEGQTQYF. Drawing the rest from reference TRBV15 and TRBJ2-5, the complete variable domain is DAMVIQNPRYQVTQFGKPVTLSCSQTLNHNVMYWYQQKSSQAPKLLFHYYDKDFNNEADTPDNFQSRRPNTSFCFLDIRSPGLGDTAMYLCATSGDTTWEGQTQYFGPGTRLLVL.

CDR3 region: CASSSGSNEQFF. CDR3 coding DNA: TGTGCCAGCAGTTCCGGGAGCAATGAGCAGTTCTTC. This chain joins TRBV6-5 and TRBJ2-1; D might be TRBD2 (6 bases). Trimming shortened V by 4 bases and J by 6 bases, and 7 bases separated the two germline ends. This CDR3 is 12 amino acids long. CDR1 is MNHEY and CDR2 is SVGAGI in the germline V gene.

This sequence joins TRBV11-2 and TRBJ2-7, with 8 bases aligning to TRBD2. Germline V CDR1 and CDR2: SGHAT, FQNNGV. The CDR3 covers 19 residues. V gave up 4 bases and J gave up 0 bases; unmatched junction bases: 17. DNA of the CDR3: TGTGCCAGCAGCTCAATTTCAGGGCTTCGCGGGAGGAACTCCTACGAGCAGTACTTC. Its translation: CASSSISGLRGRNSYEQYF.

The chain is built from TRBV28 and TRBJ1-5; 10 nucleotides align to TRBD1. The V and J ends lost 5 bases and 7 bases, in that order; junction bases with no gene match: 11. Germline V gives CDR1 MDHEN, CDR2 SYDVKM. This CDR3 has 16 residues. CDR3 DNA sequence: TGTGCCAGCAGTCGAAACGACAGGGGGCCGTTACAGCCCCAGCATTTT. Encoded protein: CASSRNDRGPLQPQHF.

DNA for the CDR3: TGTGCCTGGAGTGTTCAGGGAAGCTATGGCTACACCTTC. This encodes CAWSVQGSYGYTF. The chain carries TRBV30 and TRBJ1-2; the D gene is possibly TRBD1 (5 bases). The CDR3 has 13 amino acids. Looked up from germline, CDR1 is GTSNPN and CDR2 is SVGIG (reference sequence). V dropped 0 bases and J dropped 4 bases, with 9 bases sitting between them.

The chain links TRBV19 to TRBJ1-5; 8 nucleotides line up with TRBD1. This CDR3 region has 15 residues. The junction had 6 bases not matched to a gene; V was cut back by 4 bases and J by 4 bases. CDR1 is LNHDA, CDR2 SQIVND, per germline (reference sequence). The CDR3 loop is CASSTRDRTNQPQHF. The CDR3 DNA sequence: TGTGCCAGTAGTACCCGGGACAGGACGAATCAGCCCCAGCATTTT.

This clone appeared a single time. The chain is built from TRBV24-1 and TRBJ2-1; no definite D call. CDR1 and CDR2 from the germline V gene are KGHDR and SFDVKD. This CDR3 contains 14 residues. Between the trimmed V and J ends, which lost 3 bases and 2 bases, there was a span of 7 bases. DNA for the CDR3: TGTGCCACCAGTGATGACTGGACCTACAATGAGCAGTTCTTC. This gives the protein CATSDDWTYNEQFF.

V usage is TRBV28 and J usage is TRBJ2-3; 8 bases are a match to TRBD2. The germline CDR1 and CDR2 sequences are MDHEN and SYDVKM. With V trimmed by 8 bases and J by 1 base, 5 bases remained unmatched. CDR3 length equals 14 residues. The CDR3 is CASGPGGGTDTQYF. In DNA form, the CDR3 reads TGTGCCAGCGGCCCCGGGGGGGGCACAGATACGCAGTATTTT.

This chain connects TRBV18 to TRBJ2-2; D is possibly TRBD2 (6 bases). The CDR3 sequence is 15 residues long. CDR1 is KGHSH, CDR2 LQKENI, per germline. Trimming removed 0 bases at V and 4 bases at J, with 9 bases between. This chain's CDR3 is CASSPPSGLTGELFF. The CDR3 nucleotides are TGTGCCAGCTCACCACCTAGCGGACTCACCGGGGAGCTGTTTTTT.

V is TRBV6-5 and J is TRBJ1-2; D is possibly TRBD1 (6 bases). V dropped 6 bases and J dropped 7 bases, with 18 bases sitting between them. This CDR3 comprises 14 residues. Germline loops: CDR1 MNHEY, CDR2 SVGAGI. In nucleotides, the CDR3 is TGTGCCAGCAGACCATCGGGGGAGGGGGGTGGCTACACCTTC. Translating gives CASRPSGEGGGYTF.

This chain uses TRBV11-2 with TRBJ1-2; perhaps TRBD1 as D (5 bases). The ends were cut back, 3 bases at V and 8 bases at J, with 22 bases in the middle. There are 16 residues in the CDR3. The V gene's germline CDR1 is SGHAT and CDR2 FQNNGV. CDR3 DNA sequence: TGTGCCAGCAGCTTCCACCGGGGCCGAACATCAGGGGGCTACACCTTC. It codes for CASSFHRGRTSGGYTF.

This clone was detected once. The V call is TRBV29-1, the J call TRBJ1-5; D gene unclear. CDR3 length: 13 amino acids. V lost 5 bases and J lost 0, with 8 bases in between. CDR1 and CDR2 from the germline V gene are SQVTM and ANQGSEA. The CDR3 DNA follows: TGCAGCGTTAGGGTATATAGCAATCAGCCCCAGCATTTT. Its translation is CSVRVYSNQPQHF.

This clone was recorded a few times. The chain carries TRBV6-5 and TRBJ1-2; 8 bases line up with TRBD1. The germline V gene has CDR1 MNHEY and CDR2 SVGAGI. V shed 8 bases and J 3 bases; nucleotides not matched to a gene: 5. The CDR3 is 13 residues long. The CDR3 spells CASASTGDYGYTF. CDR3 DNA: TGTGCCAGCGCGTCGACAGGGGACTATGGCTACACCTTC.

A few counts support this clone. This CDR3 reads CASSFRRQETQYF. CDR3 bases: TGTGCCAGCAGTTTCCGCCGCCAAGAGACCCAGTACTTC. V and J are TRBV27 and TRBJ2-5; D is unclear. The CDR3 extends over 13 amino acids. Germline-derived CDR1 and CDR2 are MNHEY and SMNVEV (reference sequence). V dropped 3 bases and J dropped 1 base, with 6 bases sitting between them.

V usage is TRBV18 and J usage is TRBJ2-2; 9 bases fit TRBD2. J lost 3 bases, V lost 3 bases, and 5 bases had no gene match. CDR1 is KGHSH, CDR2 LQKENI, per germline. The CDR3 extends over 16 amino acids. The CDR3 sequence: CASSPTSGGYTGELFF. The CDR3 region has the DNA TGTGCCAGCTCACCGACTAGCGGAGGATACACCGGGGAGCTGTTTTTT.

The CDR3 bases are TGTGCCATCAGTGAGTCGACTCGGGCGGGGCAGTACTTC. This translates into CAISESTRAGQYF. The V gene is TRBV10-3, the J gene TRBJ2-7; D is perhaps TRBD2 (5 bases). CDR1 and CDR2 (germline): ENHRY, SYGVKD. This CDR3 has 13 residues. The V end was cut by 0 bases, the J end by 9 bases, with 12 bases between.

This chain joins TRBV5-4 and TRBJ1-4; a weak D match, TRBD1 (6 bases). CDR3 length equals 14 residues. Trimming cost V 4 bases and J 8 bases, with 15 bases left between them. CDR1 and CDR2 from the germline V gene are SGHNT and YYREEE (reference sequence). The chain's CDR3 is CASSGGTGPEKLFF. DNA for the CDR3: TGTGCCAGCAGCGGAGGTACAGGGCCCGAAAAACTGTTTTTT.

Here the CDR3 DNA reads TGTGCCAGTAGTTACATTGGGAGGGGGAACACTGAAGCTTTCTTT. Encoded protein: CASSYIGRGNTEAFF. This chain connects TRBV19 to TRBJ1-1; D is possibly TRBD1 (5 bases). There are 15 residues in the CDR3. Trimming cost V 5 bases and J 1 base, with 14 bases left between them. Germline values: CDR1 LNHDA, CDR2 SQIVND (reference sequence).

Note on this clone: The junction shows a germline mismatch at one end, possibly a read error. This chain joins TRBV28 and TRBJ2-3, with 9 bases matching TRBD1. Germline V gene lookup returns CDR1 MDHEN and CDR2 SYDVKM. There are 14 residues in the CDR3. For the CDR3, the DNA is TGTGCCAGCAGTTTGCGGCGGGACAGGGAGAATATGCATTTT. Translated: CASSLRRDRENMHF.

This chain uses TRBV7-9 with TRBJ1-2; TRBD1 agrees at 7 bases. J lost 4 bases, V lost 5 bases, and 13 bases had no gene match. There are 16 residues in the CDR3. Germline values: CDR1 SEHNR, CDR2 FQNEAQ (reference sequence). In DNA, the CDR3 is TGTGCCAGCAGCCCGACGACAGGGACGGTGGGCTATGGCTACACCTTC. Amino acid sequence: CASSPTTGTVGYGYTF. The complete variable domain, with remaining parts taken from reference TRBV7-9 and TRBJ1-2, reads DTGVSQNPRHKITKRGQNVTFRCDPISEHNRLYWYRQTLGQGPEFLTYFQNEAQLEKSRLLSDRFSAERPKGSFSTLEIQRTEQGDSAMYLCASSPTTGTVGYGYTFGSGTRLTVV.

This chain links TRBV7-2 with TRBJ1-6; no clear D. With 5 bases removed from V and 9 bases from J, the gap between germline ends came to 11 bases. The CDR3 spans 13 residues. CDR1 is SGHTA, CDR2 FQGNSA, per germline. The chain's CDR3 is CASSTHPGSPLHF. The CDR3 DNA sequence: TGTGCCAGCAGCACCCACCCAGGTTCACCCCTCCACTTT.

The genes are TRBV7-9 and TRBJ2-7; 7 nucleotides agree with TRBD2. Germline V gives CDR1 SEHNR, CDR2 FQNEAQ (reference sequence). The CDR3 totals 14 residues. J gave up 3 bases and V 4 bases, and 6 bases lay outside the gene matches. This CDR3 is CASSSVGGNYEQYF. The CDR3 DNA sequence: TGTGCCAGCAGCTCAGTGGGAGGGAACTACGAGCAGTACTTC.

The CDR3 loop reads CAWGGSSGLQETQYF. The CDR3 bases are TGTGCCTGGGGGGGGAGTAGCGGACTCCAAGAGACCCAGTACTTC. The J gene is TRBJ2-5, the V gene TRBV30; a weak D match, TRBD2 (6 bases). Germline loops: CDR1 GTSNPN, CDR2 SVGIG (reference sequence). The length of the CDR3 is 15 residues. V gave up 5 bases and J gave up 1 base, with 17 bases separating them.

V usage is TRBV4-2 and J usage is TRBJ2-3; 8 bases are shared with TRBD2. This CDR3 comprises 16 residues. Germline lookup yields CDR1 LGHNA and CDR2 YNFKEQ. With 1 base clipped from V and 4 bases from J, the junction kept 7 bases outside the gene matches. CDR3 bases: TGTGCCAGCAGCCAAGCCGCGACTAGCGCCGCAGATACGCAGTATTTT. Translation: CASSQAATSAADTQYF.

The sample holds a few counts of this clone. V and J are TRBV7-8 and TRBJ1-6; possibly TRBD1 for D (6 bases). From germline, CDR1 is SGHVS and CDR2 FQNEAQ. The V gene lost 5 bases and the J gene lost 10 bases, with 15 bases spanning the gap. There are 14 residues in the CDR3. CDR3 DNA sequence: TGTGCCAGCAGCACCGGCCCACAGGGCTCACCCCTCCACTTT. Its translation is CASSTGPQGSPLHF.